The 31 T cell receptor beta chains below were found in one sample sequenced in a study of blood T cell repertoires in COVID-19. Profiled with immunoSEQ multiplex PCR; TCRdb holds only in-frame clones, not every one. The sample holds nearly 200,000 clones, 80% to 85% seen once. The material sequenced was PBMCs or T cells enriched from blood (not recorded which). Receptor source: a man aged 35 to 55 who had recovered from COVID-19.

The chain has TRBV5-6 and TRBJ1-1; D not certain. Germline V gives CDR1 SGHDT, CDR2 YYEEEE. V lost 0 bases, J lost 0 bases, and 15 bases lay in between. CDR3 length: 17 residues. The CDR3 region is CASSLGGSGRLNTEAFF. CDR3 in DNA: TGTGCCAGCAGCTTGGGAGGGTCCGGGCGTCTGAACACTGAAGCTTTCTTT. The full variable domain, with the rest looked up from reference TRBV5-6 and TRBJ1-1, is DAGVTQSPTHLIKTRGQQVTLRCSPKSGHDTVSWYQQALGQGPQFIFQYYEEEERQRGNFPDRFSGHQFPNYSSELNVNALLLGDSALYLCASSLGGSGRLNTEAFFGQGTRLTVV.

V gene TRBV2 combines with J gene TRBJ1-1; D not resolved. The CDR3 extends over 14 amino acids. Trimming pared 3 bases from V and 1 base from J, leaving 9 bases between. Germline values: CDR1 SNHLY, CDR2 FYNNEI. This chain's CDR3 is CASSEYGANTEAFF. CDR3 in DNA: TGTGCCAGCAGTGAGTACGGAGCGAACACTGAAGCTTTCTTT.

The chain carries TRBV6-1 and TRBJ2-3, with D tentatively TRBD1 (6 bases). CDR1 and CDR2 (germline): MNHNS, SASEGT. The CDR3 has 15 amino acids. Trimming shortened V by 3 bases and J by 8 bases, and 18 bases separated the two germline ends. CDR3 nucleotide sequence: TGTGCCAGCAGTGATAGACAGGCCTGGGTACGTACGCAGTATTTT. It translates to CASSDRQAWVRTQYF.

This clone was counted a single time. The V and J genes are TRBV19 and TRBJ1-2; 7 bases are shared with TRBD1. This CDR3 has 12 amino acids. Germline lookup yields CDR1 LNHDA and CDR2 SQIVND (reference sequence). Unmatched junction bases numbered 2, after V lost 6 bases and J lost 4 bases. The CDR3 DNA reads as TGTGCCAGTAGGGACAGGCCCTATGGCTACACCTTC. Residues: CASRDRPYGYTF.

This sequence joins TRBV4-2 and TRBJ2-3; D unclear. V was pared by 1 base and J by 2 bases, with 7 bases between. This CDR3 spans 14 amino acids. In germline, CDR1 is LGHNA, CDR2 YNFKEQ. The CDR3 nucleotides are TGTGCCAGCAGCCAAGGTACTTTCACAGATACGCAGTATTTT. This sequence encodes CASSQGTFTDTQYF.

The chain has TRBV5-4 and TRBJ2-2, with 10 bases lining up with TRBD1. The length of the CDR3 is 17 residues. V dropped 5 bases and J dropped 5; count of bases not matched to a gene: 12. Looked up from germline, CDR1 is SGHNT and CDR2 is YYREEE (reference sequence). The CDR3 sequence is CASSRGPGQGFTGELFF. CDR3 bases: TGTGCCAGCAGTAGGGGGCCGGGACAGGGGTTTACCGGGGAGCTGTTTTTT.

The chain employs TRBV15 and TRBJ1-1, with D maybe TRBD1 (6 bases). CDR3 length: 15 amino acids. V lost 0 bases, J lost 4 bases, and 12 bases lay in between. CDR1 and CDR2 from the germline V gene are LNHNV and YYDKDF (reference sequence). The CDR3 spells CATSRDGVGGTEAFF. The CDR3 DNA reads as TGTGCCACCAGCAGAGACGGGGTAGGGGGCACTGAAGCTTTCTTT. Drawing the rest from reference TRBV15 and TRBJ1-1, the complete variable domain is DAMVIQNPRYQVTQFGKPVTLSCSQTLNHNVMYWYQQKSSQAPKLLFHYYDKDFNNEADTPDNFQSRRPNTSFCFLDIRSPGLGDTAMYLCATSRDGVGGTEAFFGQGTRLTVV.

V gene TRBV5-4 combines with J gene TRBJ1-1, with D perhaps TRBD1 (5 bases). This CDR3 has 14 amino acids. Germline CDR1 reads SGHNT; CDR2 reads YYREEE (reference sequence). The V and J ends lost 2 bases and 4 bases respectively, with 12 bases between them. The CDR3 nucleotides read TGTGCCAGCAGCTTCACCATCGACAGCACTGAAGCTTTCTTT. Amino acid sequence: CASSFTIDSTEAFF.

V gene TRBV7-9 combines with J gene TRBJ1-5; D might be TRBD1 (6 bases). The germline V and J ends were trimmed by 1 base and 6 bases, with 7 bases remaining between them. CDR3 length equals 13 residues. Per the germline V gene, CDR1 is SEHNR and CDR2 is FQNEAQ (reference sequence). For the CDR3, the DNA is TGTGCCAGCAGCTTAGAGGGGGTTCAGCCCCAGCATTTT. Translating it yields CASSLEGVQPQHF.

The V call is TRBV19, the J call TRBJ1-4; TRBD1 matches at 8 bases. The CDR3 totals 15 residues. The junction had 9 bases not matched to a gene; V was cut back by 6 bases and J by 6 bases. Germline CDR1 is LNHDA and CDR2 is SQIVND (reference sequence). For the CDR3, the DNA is TGTGCCAGTAGCTACGGACAGGGCCCCTATGAAAAACTGTTTTTT. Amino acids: CASSYGQGPYEKLFF.

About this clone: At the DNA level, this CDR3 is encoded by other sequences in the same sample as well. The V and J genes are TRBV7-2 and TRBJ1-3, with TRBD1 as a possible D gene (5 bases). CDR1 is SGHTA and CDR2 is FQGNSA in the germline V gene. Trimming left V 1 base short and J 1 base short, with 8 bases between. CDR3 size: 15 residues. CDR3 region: CASSLVGGSGNTIYF. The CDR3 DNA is TGTGCCAGCAGCTTAGTCGGGGGATCTGGAAACACCATATATTTT.

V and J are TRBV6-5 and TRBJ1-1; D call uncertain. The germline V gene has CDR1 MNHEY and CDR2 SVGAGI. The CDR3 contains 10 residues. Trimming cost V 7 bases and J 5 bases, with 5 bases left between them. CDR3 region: CASILTEAFF. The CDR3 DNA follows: TGTGCCAGCATACTGACTGAAGCTTTCTTT.

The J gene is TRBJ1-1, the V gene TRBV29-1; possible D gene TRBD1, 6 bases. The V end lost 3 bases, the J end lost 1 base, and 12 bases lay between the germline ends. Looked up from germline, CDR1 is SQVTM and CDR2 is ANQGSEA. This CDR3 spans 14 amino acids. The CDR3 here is CSVEGGPKNTEAFF. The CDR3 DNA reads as TGCAGCGTTGAGGGGGGGCCGAAGAACACTGAAGCTTTCTTT.

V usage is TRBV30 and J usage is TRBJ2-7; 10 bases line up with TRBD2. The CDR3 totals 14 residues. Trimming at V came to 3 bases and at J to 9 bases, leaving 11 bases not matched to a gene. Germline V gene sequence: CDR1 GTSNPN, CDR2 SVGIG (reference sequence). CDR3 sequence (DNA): TGTGCCTGGAGCCCGGGACTAGCGCAGCAAGGGCAGTACTTC. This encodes CAWSPGLAQQGQYF.

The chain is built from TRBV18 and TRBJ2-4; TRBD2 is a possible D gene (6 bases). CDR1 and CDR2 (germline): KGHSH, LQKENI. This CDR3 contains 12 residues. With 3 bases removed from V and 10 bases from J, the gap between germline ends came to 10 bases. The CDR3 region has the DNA TGTGCCAGCTCACCCCGCGGGAAAATTCAGTACTTC. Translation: CASSPRGKIQYF.

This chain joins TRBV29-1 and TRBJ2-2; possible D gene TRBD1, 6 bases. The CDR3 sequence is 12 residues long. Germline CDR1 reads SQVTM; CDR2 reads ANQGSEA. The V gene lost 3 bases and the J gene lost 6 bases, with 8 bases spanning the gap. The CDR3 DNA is TGCAGCGTTGATAAGGGGGCCGGGGAGCTGTTTTTT. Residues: CSVDKGAGELFF.

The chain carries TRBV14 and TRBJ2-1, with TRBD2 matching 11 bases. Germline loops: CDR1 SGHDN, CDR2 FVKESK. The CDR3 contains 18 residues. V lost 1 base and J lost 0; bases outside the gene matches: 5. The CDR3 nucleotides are TGTGCCAGCAGCCAAGTGTCTAGCGGGGGGAGCTCCTACAATGAGCAGTTCTTC. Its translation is CASSQVSSGGSSYNEQFF.

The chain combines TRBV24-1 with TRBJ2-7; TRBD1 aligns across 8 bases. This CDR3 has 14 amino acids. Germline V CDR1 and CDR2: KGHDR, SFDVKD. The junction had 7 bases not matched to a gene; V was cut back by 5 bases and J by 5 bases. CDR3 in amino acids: CATSVGQGANEQYF. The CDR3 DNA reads TGTGCCACCAGTGTTGGACAGGGTGCCAACGAGCAGTACTTC.

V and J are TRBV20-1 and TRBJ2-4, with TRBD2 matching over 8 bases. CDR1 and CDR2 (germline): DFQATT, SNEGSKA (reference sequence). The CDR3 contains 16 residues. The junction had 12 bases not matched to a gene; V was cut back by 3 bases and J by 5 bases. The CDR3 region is CSASGHSGGSQNIQYF. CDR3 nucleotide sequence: TGCAGTGCTAGTGGTCACAGCGGGGGTAGCCAAAACATTCAGTACTTC.

The CDR3 sequence: CASSIGAGTANSPLHF. The CDR3 DNA is TGTGCCAGTAGTATAGGGGCCGGGACAGCTAATTCACCCCTCCACTTT. The genes are TRBV19 and TRBJ1-6; 7 bases are shared with TRBD1. CDR1 is LNHDA and CDR2 is SQIVND in the germline V gene (reference sequence). V shed 1 base, J shed 6 bases, and the junction held 6 bases outside the gene matches. This CDR3 contains 16 residues.

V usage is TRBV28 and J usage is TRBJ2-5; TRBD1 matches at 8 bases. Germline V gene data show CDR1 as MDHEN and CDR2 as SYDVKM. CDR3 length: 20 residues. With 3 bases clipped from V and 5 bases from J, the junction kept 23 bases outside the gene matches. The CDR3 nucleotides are TGTGCCAGCAGTTTTCCCGTACCGTTCCGGGCAGGGGGCGGTAGGGAGACCCAGTACTTC. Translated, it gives CASSFPVPFRAGGGRETQYF.

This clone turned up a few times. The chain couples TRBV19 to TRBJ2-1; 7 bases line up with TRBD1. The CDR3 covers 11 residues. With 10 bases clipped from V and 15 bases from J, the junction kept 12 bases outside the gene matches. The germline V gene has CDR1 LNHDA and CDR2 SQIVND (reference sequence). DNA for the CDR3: TGTGCCACCAGGGGATACAGGGGTGTGTTCTTC. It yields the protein CATRGYRGVFF. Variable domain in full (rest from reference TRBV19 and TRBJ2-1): DGGITQSPKYLFRKEGQNVTLSCEQNLNHDAMYWYRQDPGQGLRLIYYSQIVNDFQKGDIAEGYSVSREKKESFPLTVTSAQKNPTAFYLCATRGYRGVFFGPGTRLTVL.

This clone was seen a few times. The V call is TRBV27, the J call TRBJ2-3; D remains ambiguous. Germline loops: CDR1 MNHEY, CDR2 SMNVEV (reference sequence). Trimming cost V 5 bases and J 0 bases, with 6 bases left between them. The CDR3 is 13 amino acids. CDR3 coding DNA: TGTGCCAGCAGTCCAAAAAGCACAGATACGCAGTATTTT. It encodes CASSPKSTDTQYF.

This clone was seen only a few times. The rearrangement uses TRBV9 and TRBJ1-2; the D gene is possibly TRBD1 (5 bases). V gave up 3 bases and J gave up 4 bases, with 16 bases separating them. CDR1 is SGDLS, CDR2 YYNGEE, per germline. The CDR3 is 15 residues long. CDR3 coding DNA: TGTGCCAGCAGCGCATGGGGGGGAGGAGGCTATGGCTACACCTTC. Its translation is CASSAWGGGGYGYTF.

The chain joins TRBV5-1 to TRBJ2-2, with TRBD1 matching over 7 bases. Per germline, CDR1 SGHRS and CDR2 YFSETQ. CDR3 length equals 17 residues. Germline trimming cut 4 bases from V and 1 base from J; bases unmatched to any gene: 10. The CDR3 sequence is CASSGRGRRVNTGELFF. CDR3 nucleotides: TGCGCCAGCAGCGGAAGGGGGCGTCGGGTGAACACCGGGGAGCTGTTTTTT.

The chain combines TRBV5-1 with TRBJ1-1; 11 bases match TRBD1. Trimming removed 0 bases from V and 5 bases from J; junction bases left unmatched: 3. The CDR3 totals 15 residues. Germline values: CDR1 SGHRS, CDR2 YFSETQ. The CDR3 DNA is TGCGCCAGCAGCTTGGAGGGACAGGGGGATACTGAAGCTTTCTTT. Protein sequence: CASSLEGQGDTEAFF.

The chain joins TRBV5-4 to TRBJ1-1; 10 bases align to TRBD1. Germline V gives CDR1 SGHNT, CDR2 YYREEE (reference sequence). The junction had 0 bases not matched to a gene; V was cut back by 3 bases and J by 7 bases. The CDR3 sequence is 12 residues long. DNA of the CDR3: TGTGCCAGCAGCTGGGACAGGGGTGAAGCTTTCTTT. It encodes CASSWDRGEAFF.

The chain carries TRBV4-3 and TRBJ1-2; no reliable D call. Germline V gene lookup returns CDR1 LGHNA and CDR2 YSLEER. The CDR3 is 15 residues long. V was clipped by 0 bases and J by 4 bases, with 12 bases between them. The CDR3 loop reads CASSQDRRHPYGYTF. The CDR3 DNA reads TGCGCCAGCAGCCAAGATCGGCGGCATCCCTATGGCTACACCTTC.

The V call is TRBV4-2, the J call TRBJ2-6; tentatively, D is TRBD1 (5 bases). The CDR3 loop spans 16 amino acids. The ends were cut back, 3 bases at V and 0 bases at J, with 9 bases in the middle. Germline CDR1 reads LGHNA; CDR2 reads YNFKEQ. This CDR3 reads CASSQDDSSGANVLTF. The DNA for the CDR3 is TGTGCCAGCAGCCAGGACGACAGCTCTGGGGCCAACGTCCTGACTTTC.

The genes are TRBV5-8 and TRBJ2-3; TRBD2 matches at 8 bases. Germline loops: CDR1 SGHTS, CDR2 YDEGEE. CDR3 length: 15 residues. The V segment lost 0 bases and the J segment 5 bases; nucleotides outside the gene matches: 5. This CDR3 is CASSLALAGKDTQYF. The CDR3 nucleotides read TGTGCCAGCAGCTTGGCCCTAGCGGGCAAAGATACGCAGTATTTT. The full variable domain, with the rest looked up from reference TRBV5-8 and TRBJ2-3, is EAGVTQSPTHLIKTRGQQATLRCSPISGHTSVYWYQQALGLGLQFLLWYDEGEERNRGNFPPRFSGRQFPNYSSELNVNALELEDSALYLCASSLALAGKDTQYFGPGTRLTVL.

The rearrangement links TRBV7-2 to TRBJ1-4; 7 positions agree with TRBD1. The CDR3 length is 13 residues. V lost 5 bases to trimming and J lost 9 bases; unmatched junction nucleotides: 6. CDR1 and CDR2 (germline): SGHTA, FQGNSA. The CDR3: CASSLGTAKKLFF. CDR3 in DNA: TGTGCCAGCAGCCTGGGGACAGCTAAAAAACTGTTTTTT. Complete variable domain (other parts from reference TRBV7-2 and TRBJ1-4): GAGVSQSPSNKVTEKGKDVELRCDPISGHTALYWYRQSLGQGLEFLIYFQGNSAPDKSGLPSDRFSAERTGGSVSTLTIQRTQQEDSAVYLCASSLGTAKKLFFGSGTQLSVL.